Each of the 17 T cell receptor beta chains below was sequenced from the same sample in a study of response to subunit inactivated influenza vaccine. From the RT-PCR reads, TCRdb called clonotypes with MiXCR, one entry per CDR3 protein. The sample has about 160,000 distinct CDR3 sequences, roughly 10% seen once. The material sequenced was CD8+ T cells sorted from PBMCs, taken less than 30 months after vaccination. Every receptor here comes from a man aged 50-75 years who received an inactivated influenza vaccine.

This chain connects TRBV4-3 to TRBJ2-3; D ambiguous. The CDR3 is 13 amino acids. Trimming took off 1 base at V and 5 bases at J, with 7 bases between the two ends. The germline CDR1 and CDR2 sequences are LGHNA and YSLEER. This chain's CDR3 is CASSQVALDTQYF. In nucleotides, the CDR3 is TGCGCCAGCAGCCAAGTTGCGCTAGATACGCAGTATTTT.

This clonotype was seen a handful of times. The chain combines TRBV12-3 or TRBV12-4 with TRBJ1-2, with D uncertain. Trimming shortened V by 2 bases and J by 5 bases, and 15 bases separated the two germline ends. The CDR3 runs to 15 residues. The CDR3 spells CASSLSNEGPYGYTF. CDR3 DNA: TGTGCCAGCAGTTTAAGCAACGAGGGTCCGTATGGCTACACCTTC.

This clonotype has only a few counts. V gene TRBV11-2 combines with J gene TRBJ1-1; D is undetermined. CDR1 SGHAT and CDR2 FQNNGV come from the germline V gene. Trimming pared 0 bases from V and 11 bases from J, leaving 10 bases between. The CDR3 length is 12 residues. The CDR3 bases are TGTGCCAGCAGCTTAGACTGGGAGGAGGCTTTCTTT. This sequence encodes CASSLDWEEAFF.

This clonotype was picked up many times. The V and J genes are TRBV6-5 and TRBJ1-3; D remains unclear. V dropped 3 bases and J dropped 5 bases, with 14 bases sitting between them. The CDR3 is 15 amino acids. Germline CDR1 reads MNHEY; CDR2 reads SVGAGI. CDR3 amino acids: CASSYSMDGRNTIYF. DNA of the CDR3: TGTGCCAGCAGTTATTCTATGGACGGAAGAAACACCATATATTTT.

This chain uses TRBV4-3 with TRBJ2-5; a weak D match, TRBD2 (6 bases). The V gene's germline CDR1 is LGHNA and CDR2 YSLEER. The CDR3 runs to 16 residues. V was shortened by 0 bases and J by 3 bases, with 14 bases between the two germline ends. In DNA, the CDR3 is TGCGCCAGCAGCCAAGAGTTGACTAGGAATGAAGAGACCCAGTACTTC. Its protein is CASSQELTRNEETQYF.

This clonotype was observed many times. V gene TRBV28 combines with J gene TRBJ2-3; D is tentatively TRBD1 or TRBD2 (5 bases each). The germline V gene encodes CDR1 MDHEN and CDR2 SYDVKM. V was pared by 5 bases and J by 2 bases, with 11 bases between. CDR3 length: 14 amino acids. DNA for the CDR3: TGTGCCAGCAGTCTCTCGGGGACCACAGATACGCAGTATTTT. Translation gives CASSLSGTTDTQYF.

The chain is built from TRBV10-3 and TRBJ2-7; 13 nucleotides match TRBD2. This CDR3 is 16 amino acids long. Germline-derived CDR1 and CDR2 are ENHRY and SYGVKD. The V gene end was trimmed by 2 bases and the J gene end by 4 bases; junction bases not matched to a gene: 5. CDR3 sequence (DNA): TGTGCCATCAGTGAGGCACTAGCGGGGGGGCGATACGAGCAGTACTTC. This codes for CAISEALAGGRYEQYF.

This clonotype was recorded a few times. This sequence joins TRBV12-3 or TRBV12-4 and TRBJ2-7, with 9 bases lining up with TRBD1. The CDR3 consists of 14 residues. V was pared by 3 bases and J by 5 bases, with 5 bases of the junction left unmatched. DNA for the CDR3: TGTGCCAGCAGTTTGGGGACAGGGTGGGACGAGCAGTACTTC. Protein: CASSLGTGWDEQYF.

This chain uses TRBV14 with TRBJ1-1; 8 bases fit TRBD1. This CDR3 is 15 amino acids long. CDR1 and CDR2 (germline): SGHDN, FVKESK. The ends lost 5 bases at V and 1 base at J; junction bases unmatched: 6. CDR3 residues: CASSSWTGSNTEAFF. The CDR3 DNA is TGTGCCAGCAGCTCGTGGACAGGGTCGAACACTGAAGCTTTCTTT.

This rearrangement joins TRBV3-1 to TRBJ2-1, with D uncertain. V lost 0 bases, J lost 3 bases, and 15 bases lay in between. There are 17 residues in the CDR3. Germline V CDR1 and CDR2: LGHDT, YNNKEL (reference sequence). In DNA form, the CDR3 reads TGTGCCAGCAGCCAAGATCTTTTGGGAAACGACTACAATGAGCAGTTCTTC. This translates into CASSQDLLGNDYNEQFF.

The chain has TRBV27 and TRBJ2-1; possibly TRBD1 for D (5 bases). V shed 3 bases and J shed 2 bases, with 17 bases lying between them. CDR1 is MNHEY and CDR2 is SMNVEV in the germline V gene (reference sequence). The CDR3 extends over 17 amino acids. The CDR3 sequence is CASSLIWGEAPYNEQFF. The CDR3 region has the DNA TGTGCCAGCAGTTTGATCTGGGGCGAGGCACCCTACAATGAGCAGTTCTTC.

Only a few counts were recorded for this clonotype. This rearrangement joins TRBV5-1 to TRBJ1-1, with D tentatively TRBD1 (6 bases). Between the trimmed V and J ends, which lost 4 bases and 1 base, there was a span of 17 bases. Per the germline V gene, CDR1 is SGHRS and CDR2 is YFSETQ. The CDR3 extends over 16 amino acids. The CDR3 sequence: CASSPATQGRNTEAFF. The CDR3 DNA reads as TGCGCCAGCAGCCCCGCAACGCAGGGGAGGAACACTGAAGCTTTCTTT.

This clonotype was counted many times. The chain carries TRBV15 and TRBJ2-3; D gene ambiguous. Germline values: CDR1 LNHNV, CDR2 YYDKDF (reference sequence). This CDR3 is 13 amino acids long. Trimming removed 0 bases from V and 4 bases from J, with 5 bases in between. The CDR3: CATSRDMADTQYF. The CDR3 DNA sequence: TGTGCCACCAGCAGAGATATGGCAGATACGCAGTATTTT.

The rearrangement links TRBV11-2 to TRBJ2-3; 7 bases align to TRBD1. The V and J ends lost 1 base and 8 bases, in that order; junction bases with no gene match: 6. The germline V gene encodes CDR1 SGHAT and CDR2 FQNNGV. This CDR3 comprises 14 residues. CDR3 sequence (DNA): TGTGCCAGCAGCTTAGCCCAGGGGGTCGGTACGCAGTATTTT. Translation: CASSLAQGVGTQYF.

This chain connects TRBV6-1 to TRBJ1-1, with 7 bases that match TRBD1. Looked up from germline, CDR1 is MNHNS and CDR2 is SASEGT. This CDR3 region has 15 residues. V lost 5 bases to trimming and J lost 1 base; unmatched junction nucleotides: 7. CDR3 loop: CASSTGDRPNTEAFF. In DNA, the CDR3 is TGTGCCAGCAGTACGGGGGACAGACCGAACACTGAAGCTTTCTTT.

In this sample, this clonotype turned up a few times. This chain connects TRBV29-1 to TRBJ2-3; TRBD2 matches at 10 bases. The CDR3 totals 14 residues. V trimming: 6 bases; J trimming: 2 bases; junction bases outside the gene matches: 5. Germline V gene lookup returns CDR1 SQVTM and CDR2 ANQGSEA. The CDR3 sequence: CSVDGLAATDTQYF. CDR3 nucleotide sequence: TGCAGCGTCGACGGACTAGCGGCCACAGATACGCAGTATTTT.

The table lists this clonotype with many counts. The chain carries TRBV7-7 and TRBJ2-7; 8 bases are a match to TRBD1. With V trimmed by 1 base and J by 3 bases, 5 bases remained unmatched. Germline-derived CDR1 and CDR2 are SSHAT and FNYEAQ (reference sequence). This CDR3 comprises 15 residues. Here the CDR3 DNA reads TGTGCCAGCAGCTTAGGACAGGGGCCGTACTACGAGCAGTACTTC. Amino acids: CASSLGQGPYYEQYF.